Listed here is a single T cell receptor (beta chain). These data are taken from a study of shared clonotypes between healthy human individuals. Across the whole study: Three men and two women, aged 18 to 49, were donors.

The CDR3 spans 16 residues. The germline CDR1 and CDR2 sequences are MDHEN and SYDVKM. The trim removed 3 bases at V and 2 bases at J, leaving 9 bases unmatched. Several immunoSEQ plates held equal portions of the genomic DNA taken from each subset. The method was immunoSEQ multiplex PCR; TCRdb's version includes in-frame clones alone and lacks a portion of them. This repertoire shows a few million clones, 80% to 95% found once; its top ten account for 0.37%. It was into CD45RA+ naive and CD45RA-negative memory subsets that the CD4+ cells were split. The chain joins TRBV28 to TRBJ1-1, with TRBD1 identical over 7 bases. The sequencing input was naive CD4+ T cells from PBMCs. This sample's subset: CD45RA+ positively selected. The receptor was derived from a young man in good health. Some clones in this sample may be carry-over from other donors' samples. The chain's CDR3 is CASSFAQGDLNTEAFF. CDR3 coding DNA: TGTGCCAGCAGTTTTGCGCAGGGGGACTTAAACACTGAAGCTTTCTTT.